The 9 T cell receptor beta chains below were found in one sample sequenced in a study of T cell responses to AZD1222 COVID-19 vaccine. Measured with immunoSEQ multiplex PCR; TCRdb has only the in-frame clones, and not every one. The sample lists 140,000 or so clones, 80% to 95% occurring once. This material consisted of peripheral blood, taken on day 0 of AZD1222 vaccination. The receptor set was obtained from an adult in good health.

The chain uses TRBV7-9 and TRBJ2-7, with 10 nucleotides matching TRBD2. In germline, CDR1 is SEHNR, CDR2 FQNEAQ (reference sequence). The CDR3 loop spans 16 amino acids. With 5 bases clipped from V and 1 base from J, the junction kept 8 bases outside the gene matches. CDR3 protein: CASSNGLTSGSYEQYF. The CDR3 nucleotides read TGTGCCAGCAGCAACGGATTGACTAGCGGGTCCTACGAGCAGTACTTC.

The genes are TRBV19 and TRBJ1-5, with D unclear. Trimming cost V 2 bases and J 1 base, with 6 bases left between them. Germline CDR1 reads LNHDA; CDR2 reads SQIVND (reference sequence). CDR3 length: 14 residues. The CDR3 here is CASSIIGSNQPQHF. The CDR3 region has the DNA TGTGCCAGTAGTATAATAGGGAGCAATCAGCCCCAGCATTTT.

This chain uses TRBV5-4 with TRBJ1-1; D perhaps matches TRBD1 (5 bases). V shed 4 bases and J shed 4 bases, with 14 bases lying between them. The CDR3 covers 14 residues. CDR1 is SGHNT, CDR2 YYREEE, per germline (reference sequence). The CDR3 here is CASSISREGTEAFF. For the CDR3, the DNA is TGTGCCAGCAGCATCTCCAGGGAAGGCACTGAAGCTTTCTTT.

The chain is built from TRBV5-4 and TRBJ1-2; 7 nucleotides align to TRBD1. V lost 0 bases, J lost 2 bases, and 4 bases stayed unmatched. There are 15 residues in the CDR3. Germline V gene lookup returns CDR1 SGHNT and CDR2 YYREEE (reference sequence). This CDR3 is CASSLAPGQNYGYTF. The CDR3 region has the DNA TGTGCCAGCAGCTTGGCCCCGGGACAGAACTATGGCTACACCTTC.

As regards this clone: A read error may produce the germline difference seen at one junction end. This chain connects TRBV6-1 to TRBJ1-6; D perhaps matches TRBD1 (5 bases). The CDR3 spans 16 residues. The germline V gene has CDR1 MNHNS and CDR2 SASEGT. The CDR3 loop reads CASSDPDSSFNSPLHF. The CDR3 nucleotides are TGTGCCAGCAGTGACCCAGACAGCTCCTTTAATTCACCCCTCCACTTT.

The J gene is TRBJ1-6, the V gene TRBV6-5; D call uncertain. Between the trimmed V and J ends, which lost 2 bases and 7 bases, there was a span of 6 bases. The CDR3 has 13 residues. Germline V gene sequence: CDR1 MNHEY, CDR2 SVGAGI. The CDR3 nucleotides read TGTGCCAGCAGTTACAGACCAAATTCACCCCTCCACTTT. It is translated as CASSYRPNSPLHF.

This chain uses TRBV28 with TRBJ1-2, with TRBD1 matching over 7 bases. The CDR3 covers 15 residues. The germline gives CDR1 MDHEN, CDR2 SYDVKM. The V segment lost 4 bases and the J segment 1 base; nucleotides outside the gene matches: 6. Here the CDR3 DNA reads TGTGCCAGCAGTTCCGGACAGGAGATTAACTATGGCTACACCTTC. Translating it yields CASSSGQEINYGYTF.

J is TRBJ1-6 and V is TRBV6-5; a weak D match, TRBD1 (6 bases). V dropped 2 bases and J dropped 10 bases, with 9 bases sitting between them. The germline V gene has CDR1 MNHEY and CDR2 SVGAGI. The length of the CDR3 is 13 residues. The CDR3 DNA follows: TGTGCCAGCAGTTACGAGGGGGGCTCACCCCTCCACTTT. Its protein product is CASSYEGGSPLHF.

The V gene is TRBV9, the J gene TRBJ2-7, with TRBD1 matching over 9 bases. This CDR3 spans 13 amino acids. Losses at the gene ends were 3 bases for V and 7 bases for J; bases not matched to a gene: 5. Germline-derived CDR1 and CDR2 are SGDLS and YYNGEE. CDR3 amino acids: CASSGGQGGEQYF. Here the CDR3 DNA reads TGTGCCAGCAGCGGGGGACAGGGCGGGGAGCAGTACTTC.